Many counts were recorded for the clone carrying this TCR beta chain. Antigen: not known. The data are from a study of T-cell memory formation after mild COVID-19. In the study overall: The two donors had largely donor-specific TCR clusters.

A 5'RACE reaction primed in the constant segment made cDNA libraries of TCR alpha and TCR beta, and these carried sample barcodes and UMIs. TCRdb re-derived calls from the 5' RACE reads in MiXCR, one entry per CDR3 protein. The sample has about 410,000 distinct CDR3 sequences, more than 20% seen once. Trimming shortened V by 0 bases and J by 7 bases, and 12 bases separated the two germline ends. This CDR3 is 14 amino acids long. Germline CDR1 is MNHEY and CDR2 is SVGAGI. Study observations and caveats: The study found balanced CD4/CD8 in clones contracting day 15 to 85 and a CD4+ lean in later expanders. The study found contracting CD4+ clones mainly in CM and EM and contracting CD8+ clones in EMRA.

This chain links TRBV6-5 with TRBJ1-1; D call uncertain. This TCR was sampled from an adult woman who had mild COVID-19 (a few samples of this study predate the infection). Cell type and time point are not known. The material sequenced was PBMCs or a T cell subset sorted from them (not recorded which). This CDR3 reads CASSYSNGGYEAFF. Written as DNA, the CDR3 is TGTGCCAGCAGTTACTCGAACGGAGGCTATGAAGCTTTCTTT.